The 21 T cell receptor beta chains given below trace back to one sample, sequenced in a study of brain T cells in children with intractable seizures. Here immunoSEQ multiplex PCR was the method, and the copy in TCRdb shows in-frame clones only, minus some. This sample has 50,000 to 75,000 clones; about 96% occur once, and the top ten carry roughly 0.4%. The specimen comprised peripheral blood, sampled at surgery. These receptor sequences come from a boy in the first two years of life with focal cortical dysplasia and intractable seizures.

The chain employs TRBV7-2 and TRBJ2-7; D remains unclear. V lost 7 bases, J lost 3 bases, and 7 bases lay in between. Germline assignment: CDR1 SGHTA and CDR2 FQGNSA. The CDR3 spans 11 residues. The DNA of the CDR3 is TGTGCCAGCATCCTGGACTACGAGCAGTACTTC. Translation gives CASILDYEQYF.

This chain connects TRBV27 to TRBJ2-1; D perhaps matches TRBD2 (7 bases). The CDR3 sequence is 16 residues long. Between the trimmed V and J ends, which lost 1 base and 0 bases, there was a span of 10 bases. The V gene's germline CDR1 is MNHEY and CDR2 SMNVEV (reference sequence). The CDR3 protein is CASSLFRGGSYNEQFF. Here the CDR3 DNA reads TGTGCCAGCAGTTTATTTAGGGGGGGCTCCTACAATGAGCAGTTCTTC.

The rearrangement joins TRBV2 to TRBJ2-1; 9 nucleotides align to TRBD2. The trim removed 4 bases at V and 3 bases at J, leaving 22 bases unmatched. The CDR3 sequence is 21 residues long. Per germline, CDR1 SNHLY and CDR2 FYNNEI. CDR3: CASSGGAIGLGLAYFYNEQFF. The CDR3, as DNA: TGTGCCAGCAGTGGGGGGGCCATAGGTTTAGGACTAGCGTATTTCTACAATGAGCAGTTCTTC.

The chain couples TRBV19 to TRBJ2-6, with D unclear. V was clipped by 7 bases and J by 0 bases, with 19 bases between them. CDR1 is LNHDA, CDR2 SQIVND, per germline (reference sequence). CDR3 length: 18 residues. Here the CDR3 reads CASTRRAGSPSGANVLTF. In nucleotides, the CDR3 is TGTGCCAGTACCCGGAGAGCAGGAAGTCCCTCTGGGGCCAACGTCCTGACTTTC.

This chain joins TRBV28 and TRBJ1-5, with 7 bases lining up with TRBD1. Germline lookup yields CDR1 MDHEN and CDR2 SYDVKM. The CDR3 covers 14 residues. The V gene end was trimmed by 8 bases and the J gene end by 2 bases; junction bases not matched to a gene: 6. The CDR3 nucleotides are TGTGCCAGCCTTTTAGGGGGCGGCAATCAGCCCCAGCATTTT. Its translation is CASLLGGGNQPQHF. The full variable domain, its missing parts supplied by reference TRBV28 and TRBJ1-5, is DVKVTQSSRYLVKRTGEKVFLECVQDMDHENMFWYRQDPGLGLRLIYFSYDVKMKEKGDIPEGYSVSREKKERFSLILESASTNQTSMYLCASLLGGGNQPQHFGDGTRLSIL.

The chain recombines TRBV19 with TRBJ2-5; 8 bases match TRBD1. This CDR3 has 16 amino acids. The V and J ends lost 6 bases and 5 bases, in that order; junction bases with no gene match: 14. Per germline, CDR1 LNHDA and CDR2 SQIVND (reference sequence). This chain's CDR3 is CASSNQGAPGRETQYF. The CDR3 DNA reads TGTGCCAGTAGCAATCAGGGGGCCCCAGGTCGGGAGACCCAGTACTTC. Supplemented by reference TRBV19 and TRBJ2-5, the full variable domain reads DGGITQSPKYLFRKEGQNVTLSCEQNLNHDAMYWYRQDPGQGLRLIYYSQIVNDFQKGDIAEGYSVSREKKESFPLTVTSAQKNPTAFYLCASSNQGAPGRETQYFGPGTRLLVL.

CDR3 residues: CASSLKGLAVTGELFF. Written as DNA, the CDR3 is TGTGCCAGCAGCTTAAAGGGACTAGCGGTCACCGGGGAGCTGTTTTTT. The V gene is TRBV7-9, the J gene TRBJ2-2; 11 bases agree with TRBD2. CDR3 size: 16 residues. CDR1 is SEHNR, CDR2 FQNEAQ, per germline (reference sequence). V dropped 2 bases and J dropped 4; count of bases not matched to a gene: 3.

The chain carries TRBV14 and TRBJ1-2; no clear D gene. CDR1 is SGHDN, CDR2 FVKESK, per germline. Trimming pared 0 bases from V and 4 bases from J, leaving 12 bases between. This CDR3 region has 15 residues. CDR3 sequence reads: CASSQERAETYGYTF. The CDR3 DNA reads as TGTGCCAGCAGCCAAGAAAGGGCGGAAACCTATGGCTACACCTTC.

The gene calls are TRBV3-1 (or the pseudogene TRBV3-2) and TRBJ2-5, with 7 bases fitting TRBD2. This CDR3 spans 15 amino acids. The trim removed 0 bases at V and 8 bases at J, leaving 9 bases unmatched. Germline V gives CDR1 LGHDT, CDR2 YNNKEL (reference sequence). The CDR3 region has the DNA TGTGCCAGCAGCCAAGATGGGGCTAGCGGTGGAACCCAGTACTTC. Its protein is CASSQDGASGGTQYF.

V gene TRBV3-1 (or the pseudogene TRBV3-2) combines with J gene TRBJ1-1, with 8 bases that match TRBD1. After removal of 5 bases from V and 6 bases from J, the junction contained 5 bases not matched to a gene. The germline gives CDR1 LGHDT, CDR2 YNNKEL (reference sequence). The CDR3 length is 13 residues. CDR3 nucleotides: TGTGCCAGCAGCTGGACAGGGAGCGCTGAAGCTTTCTTT. It codes for CASSWTGSAEAFF.

This chain connects TRBV6-2 or TRBV6-3 to TRBJ2-1, with 14 bases fitting TRBD2. CDR3 length equals 18 residues. V was pared by 2 bases and J by 1 base, with 4 bases of the junction left unmatched. The V gene's germline CDR1 is MNHEY and CDR2 SVGEGT. CDR3 sequence reads: CASSYRTSGGPSYNEQFF. CDR3 nucleotide sequence: TGTGCCAGCAGTTACCGGACTAGCGGGGGGCCGTCCTACAATGAGCAGTTCTTC.

This chain uses TRBV18 with TRBJ2-6; D not certain. The CDR3 runs to 15 residues. Deletions cut 2 bases from V and 0 bases from J, with 5 bases between. CDR1 and CDR2 from the germline V gene are KGHSH and LQKENI. The CDR3 loop reads CASSPAVSGANVLTF. The CDR3 DNA follows: TGTGCCAGCTCACCAGCGGTCTCTGGGGCCAACGTCCTGACTTTC.

V is TRBV7-3 and J is TRBJ2-5; 10 bases fit TRBD2. The CDR3 runs to 15 residues. Germline CDR1 reads SGHTA; CDR2 reads FQGTGA. With 0 bases clipped from V and 5 bases from J, the junction kept 3 bases outside the gene matches. The CDR3 nucleotides read TGTGCCAGCAGCTTAACAGCGGGAGGGCGGGAGACCCAGTACTTC. Encoded protein: CASSLTAGGRETQYF.

This chain uses TRBV5-4 with TRBJ2-6; no clear D. Germline-derived CDR1 and CDR2 are SGHNT and YYREEE (reference sequence). V was trimmed by 4 bases and J by 4 bases, leaving 15 bases between them. This CDR3 contains 16 residues. CDR3 sequence reads: CASSKDAGLGANVLTF. CDR3 in DNA: TGTGCCAGCAGCAAGGACGCCGGTTTGGGGGCCAACGTCCTGACTTTC. The whole variable domain, filled in from reference TRBV5-4 and TRBJ2-6, reads ETGVTQSPTHLIKTRGQQVTLRCSSQSGHNTVSWYQQALGQGPQFIFQYYREEENGRGNFPPRFSGLQFPNYSSELNVNALELDDSALYLCASSKDAGLGANVLTFGAGSRLTVL.

V is TRBV18 and J is TRBJ1-1, with TRBD1 as a possible D gene (5 bases). CDR3 size: 12 residues. Germline V gene data show CDR1 as KGHSH and CDR2 as LQKENI. V was cut by 3 bases and J by 11 bases, with 13 bases left in between. The CDR3 DNA is TGTGCCAGCTCACCTGGGGGGGGTCTGGCTTTCTTT. Translation: CASSPGGGLAFF.

V usage is TRBV12-3 or TRBV12-4 and J usage is TRBJ2-2, with D hard to call. Trimming took 7 bases from V and 2 from J, leaving 8 bases between them. This CDR3 contains 13 residues. The CDR3 is CASKEANTGELFF. Written as DNA, the CDR3 is TGTGCCAGCAAAGAAGCTAACACCGGGGAGCTGTTTTTT.

This sequence joins TRBV29-1 and TRBJ2-2; 7 nucleotides align to TRBD2. Unmatched junction bases numbered 16, after V lost 7 bases and J lost 5 bases. The germline gives CDR1 SQVTM, CDR2 ANQGSEA. The CDR3 is made up of 16 amino acids. CDR3 sequence (DNA): TGCAGCGCGTACGGGGAGGGCCCCGCTAGGACCGGGGAGCTGTTTTTT. It encodes CSAYGEGPARTGELFF.

The chain uses TRBV5-1 and TRBJ2-3, with D maybe TRBD2 (5 bases). The V end was cut by 4 bases, the J end by 0 bases, with 12 bases between. The CDR3 runs 15 residues. Germline CDR1 reads SGHRS; CDR2 reads YFSETQ. This chain's CDR3 is CASSGPGSSTDTQYF. The CDR3 coding sequence is TGCGCCAGCAGCGGACCGGGGTCTAGCACAGATACGCAGTATTTT.

The chain couples TRBV10-1 to TRBJ2-2, with TRBD2 matching over 11 bases. Unmatched junction bases numbered 11, after V lost 7 bases and J lost 4 bases. This CDR3 spans 17 amino acids. Per the germline V gene, CDR1 is WNHNN and CDR2 is SYGVQD (reference sequence). CDR3 in DNA: TGCGCCAGCAAGGAGACTAGCGGGATTAGGGGCACCGGGGAGCTGTTTTTT. Its protein product is CASKETSGIRGTGELFF.

The chain recombines TRBV4-1 with TRBJ1-1; 8 bases match TRBD1. This CDR3 has 16 amino acids. CDR1 is MGHRA, CDR2 YSYEKL, per germline. The ends lost 0 bases at V and 2 bases at J; junction bases unmatched: 5. This CDR3 is CASSQENRGGNTEAFF. CDR3 DNA: TGCGCCAGCAGCCAAGAGAACAGGGGGGGAAACACTGAAGCTTTCTTT.

This chain joins TRBV9 and TRBJ1-4; 9 nucleotides line up with TRBD1. The germline V gene encodes CDR1 SGDLS and CDR2 YYNGEE. CDR3 size: 17 residues. The V and J ends lost 4 bases and 5 bases, in that order; junction bases with no gene match: 12. The CDR3 coding sequence is TGTGCCAGCAGCCCCGCCGCAACCGGGACAGGGAATGAAAAACTGTTTTTT. Translating it yields CASSPAATGTGNEKLFF. Variable domain in full (rest from reference TRBV9 and TRBJ1-4): DSGVTQTPKHLITATGQRVTLRCSPRSGDLSVYWYQQSLDQGLQFLIQYYNGEERAKGNILERFSAQQFPDLHSELNLSSLELGDSALYFCASSPAATGTGNEKLFFGSGTQLSVL.